The 23 T cell receptor beta chains below come from one sample, sequenced in a study of cytomegalovirus exposure and HLA in healthy donors. 60 Vbeta and 13 Jbeta primers were used in PCR. This table comes from immunoSEQ multiplex PCR, and its TCRdb copy is limited to in-frame clones, with some not included. The sample consists of more than 130,000 clones, roughly 80% of them appearing once. Sequencing input: PBMCs. These receptors were obtained from a middle-aged man in good health and CMV-seropositive.

CDR3 amino acids: CASRGATDTQYF. The CDR3, as DNA: TGTGCCAGCAGGGGGGCCACAGATACGCAGTATTTT. This chain joins TRBV9 and TRBJ2-3; possible D gene TRBD1, 6 bases. The CDR3 covers 12 residues. Trimming stripped 5 bases from V and 2 bases from J, with 6 bases between. Germline V gene sequence: CDR1 SGDLS, CDR2 YYNGEE.

The chain has TRBV5-1 and TRBJ1-1; 9 nucleotides line up with TRBD1. Trimming took 0 bases from V and 3 from J; bases not matched to a gene: 6. The CDR3 runs 16 residues. Looked up from germline, CDR1 is SGHRS and CDR2 is YFSETQ. The CDR3 DNA is TGCGCCAGCAGCTTGGCTACGGACAGGGGTGACACTGAAGCTTTCTTT. Translating it yields CASSLATDRGDTEAFF.

This sequence joins TRBV19 and TRBJ1-4; tentatively, D is TRBD1 (6 bases). The CDR3 is made up of 16 amino acids. The germline V gene has CDR1 LNHDA and CDR2 SQIVND (reference sequence). Trimming took off 10 bases at V and 7 bases at J, with 25 bases between the two ends. The CDR3 DNA reads as TGTGCCACTCAGGGGAGGGGAAGACAGTTGTCTGAAAAACTGTTTTTT. Protein product: CATQGRGRQLSEKLFF.

The chain is built from TRBV29-1 and TRBJ2-1; 11 nucleotides match TRBD2. Germline assignment: CDR1 SQVTM and CDR2 ANQGSEA. The CDR3 runs 16 residues. J lost 0 bases, V lost 6 bases, and 7 bases had no gene match. As DNA, the CDR3 is TGCAGCGTGATGGGACTAGCGGACTACTCCTACAATGAGCAGTTCTTC. Amino acids: CSVMGLADYSYNEQFF.

The V and J genes are TRBV5-1 and TRBJ1-1; D possibly corresponds to TRBD1 (6 bases). Looked up from germline, CDR1 is SGHRS and CDR2 is YFSETQ. This CDR3 has 12 residues. The germline V and J ends were trimmed by 7 bases and 0 bases, with 7 bases remaining between them. The CDR3 loop reads CASGQLNTEAFF. In DNA form, the CDR3 reads TGCGCCAGCGGACAGTTGAACACTGAAGCTTTCTTT. The whole variable domain, filled in from reference TRBV5-1 and TRBJ1-1, reads KAGVTQTPRYLIKTRGQQVTLSCSPISGHRSVSWYQQTPGQGLQFLFEYFSETQRNKGNFPGRFSGRQFSNSRSEMNVSTLELGDSALYLCASGQLNTEAFFGQGTRLTVV.

This chain joins TRBV27 and TRBJ2-7; a weak D match, TRBD1 (6 bases). Trimming removed 4 bases at V and 2 bases at J, with 12 bases between. CDR1 is MNHEY, CDR2 SMNVEV, per germline (reference sequence). The CDR3 length is 14 residues. The DNA of the CDR3 is TGTGCCAGCAGTTACGCCGGGACACCCTACGAGCAGTACTTC. The encoded protein is CASSYAGTPYEQYF.

The chain uses TRBV5-1 and TRBJ2-7, with D perhaps matching TRBD2 (6 bases). The CDR3 consists of 16 residues. The germline gives CDR1 SGHRS, CDR2 YFSETQ. With 2 bases removed from V and 5 bases from J, the gap between germline ends came to 20 bases. The CDR3 reads CASSFLSGGNIDEQYF. For the CDR3, the DNA is TGCGCCAGCAGCTTCCTCAGTGGGGGGAATATCGACGAGCAGTACTTC.

This clone was counted a single time. This rearrangement joins TRBV27 to TRBJ2-7, with D unclear. Trimming removed 4 bases from V and 3 bases from J, with 16 bases in between. The CDR3 consists of 15 residues. The V gene's germline CDR1 is MNHEY and CDR2 SMNVEV (reference sequence). CDR3 region: CASSSPMTRNYEQYF. Here the CDR3 DNA reads TGTGCCAGCAGTTCACCAATGACAAGGAACTACGAGCAGTACTTC.

The V call is TRBV6-6, the J call TRBJ1-1; TRBD1 is a possible D gene (5 bases). CDR3 length: 13 amino acids. From germline, CDR1 is MNHNY and CDR2 SVGAGI (reference sequence). Trimming took 4 bases from V and 4 from J, leaving 10 bases between them. The CDR3 DNA sequence: TGTGCCAGCAGTTTGGGGCAGGGCACTGAAGCTTTCTTT. As protein: CASSLGQGTEAFF.

There are a few counts of this clone. The chain has TRBV7-2 and TRBJ1-2, with D perhaps TRBD1 (5 bases). Germline CDR1 reads SGHTA; CDR2 reads FQGNSA. This CDR3 is 12 amino acids long. Trimming removed 1 base from V and 6 bases from J, with 6 bases in between. CDR3 residues: CASSLEGNGYTF. The CDR3 bases are TGTGCCAGCAGCTTAGAGGGGAATGGCTACACCTTC.

The genes are TRBV7-9 and TRBJ2-7; 7 nucleotides agree with TRBD1. The CDR3 length is 14 residues. V shed 5 bases, J shed 5 bases, and the junction held 9 bases outside the gene matches. The germline V gene encodes CDR1 SEHNR and CDR2 FQNEAQ (reference sequence). CDR3 in DNA: TGTGCCAGCAGCCCTGAGACAGGGCGACACGAGCAGTACTTC. Its translation is CASSPETGRHEQYF.

This clone showed up just a few times. V usage is TRBV6-6 and J usage is TRBJ2-1; weak D call: TRBD2 (6 bases). The germline V gene encodes CDR1 MNHNY and CDR2 SVGAGI (reference sequence). V gave up 2 bases and J gave up 9 bases, with 14 bases separating them. The CDR3 runs to 14 residues. The CDR3 protein is CASSYTGELSEQFF. CDR3 bases: TGTGCCAGCAGTTACACGGGAGAATTATCTGAGCAGTTCTTC.

This clone was seen once. The chain joins TRBV6-6 to TRBJ2-1, with a tentative D call TRBD2 (7 bases). CDR1 is MNHNY and CDR2 is SVGAGI in the germline V gene (reference sequence). V lost 8 bases and J lost 6, with 17 bases in between. The CDR3 runs 14 residues. The CDR3 sequence is CASRGTGRVNEQFF. DNA of the CDR3: TGTGCCAGCCGGGGAACAGGGAGGGTCAATGAGCAGTTCTTC.

The chain couples TRBV7-8 to TRBJ2-7; 9 bases are shared with TRBD1. Trimming removed 5 bases from V and 6 bases from J; junction bases left unmatched: 14. CDR1 is SGHVS, CDR2 FQNEAQ, per germline. The CDR3 contains 16 residues. CDR3 region: CASSVFRTGVVGEQYF. The CDR3 nucleotides read TGTGCCAGCAGCGTATTTAGGACAGGGGTTGTCGGCGAGCAGTACTTC.

The rearrangement links TRBV6-1 to TRBJ2-5, with TRBD1 as a possible D gene (6 bases). The germline V gene encodes CDR1 MNHNS and CDR2 SASEGT. Trimming cost V 5 bases and J 4 bases, with 14 bases left between them. The CDR3 has 14 residues. CDR3 sequence (DNA): TGTGCCAGCAGTTTCGTCAGGGGTTCAGAGACCCAGTACTTC. Its translation: CASSFVRGSETQYF.

The gene calls are TRBV5-1 and TRBJ2-5; tentative D call: TRBD1 (7 bases). Germline CDR1 is SGHRS and CDR2 is YFSETQ. Trimming removed 0 bases from V and 6 bases from J, with 15 bases in between. This CDR3 spans 15 amino acids. The CDR3 reads CASSLAAGGTKTQYF. CDR3 nucleotide sequence: TGCGCCAGCAGCTTGGCGGCAGGGGGGACGAAGACCCAGTACTTC.

V gene TRBV5-6 combines with J gene TRBJ1-2; D not certain. Trimming took off 2 bases at V and 8 bases at J, with 16 bases between the two ends. Per germline, CDR1 SGHDT and CDR2 YYEEEE. The CDR3 spans 14 residues. The CDR3 DNA reads TGTGCCAGCAGCTTCTTCATGGCAACCGGGGGCTACACCTTC. Translated: CASSFFMATGGYTF.

The chain carries TRBV7-6 and TRBJ1-1; TRBD1 might be the D (5 bases). The ends were cut back, 1 base at V and 1 base at J, with 10 bases in the middle. Germline V gene lookup returns CDR1 SGHVS and CDR2 FNYEAQ. The CDR3 totals 15 residues. CDR3 amino acids: CASSLEVGQNTEAFF. CDR3 coding DNA: TGTGCCAGCAGCTTAGAGGTGGGGCAGAACACTGAAGCTTTCTTT.

This chain links TRBV5-1 with TRBJ1-2; 7 bases map to TRBD1. After removal of 0 bases from V and 8 bases from J, the junction contained 4 bases not matched to a gene. There are 13 residues in the CDR3. From germline, CDR1 is SGHRS and CDR2 YFSETQ. Here the CDR3 reads CASSLEGQRGYTF. The CDR3 DNA reads as TGCGCCAGCAGCTTGGAGGGACAGAGGGGCTACACCTTC.

The V and J genes are TRBV27 and TRBJ2-3; D uncertain. V was clipped by 5 bases and J by 1 base, with 4 bases between them. The CDR3 consists of 12 residues. Germline values: CDR1 MNHEY, CDR2 SMNVEV (reference sequence). The CDR3 DNA reads TGTGCCAGCAGTAGAGGCACAGATACGCAGTATTTT. As protein: CASSRGTDTQYF.

The rearrangement links TRBV9 to TRBJ1-2; D ambiguous. The germline V gene encodes CDR1 SGDLS and CDR2 YYNGEE. This CDR3 spans 14 amino acids. V lost 4 bases and J 4 bases, leaving 14 bases between the germline ends. CDR3 in DNA: TGTGCCAGCAGCCAACTTGAGGGAATCTATGGCTACACCTTC. Encoded protein: CASSQLEGIYGYTF.

This chain uses TRBV9 with TRBJ2-4; no definite D call. This CDR3 is 13 amino acids long. The germline CDR1 and CDR2 sequences are SGDLS and YYNGEE. Deletions cut 0 bases from V and 6 bases from J, with 7 bases between. In nucleotides, the CDR3 is TGTGCCAGCAGCGTAGACTCTACAAACATTCAGTACTTC. Protein sequence: CASSVDSTNIQYF.

In this sample, this clone turned up once. One end of the junction varies from germline; a read error may be responsible. This chain uses TRBV7-9 with TRBJ1-4; 7 nucleotides agree with TRBD1. The CDR3 covers 15 residues. Germline assignment: CDR1 SEHNR and CDR2 FQNEAQ (reference sequence). Here the CDR3 reads CSSSLWHRGNEKLFF. DNA for the CDR3: TGTTCCAGCAGCTTATGGCACAGGGGTAATGAAAAACTGTTTTTT.